Given below is one TCR beta chain in context. The target antigen is unknown. There are 13 residues in the CDR3. Germline lookup yields CDR1 WNHNN and CDR2 SYGVQD (reference sequence). V gave up 6 bases and J gave up 6 bases, with 12 bases separating them. The data were taken from a study of cytomegalovirus exposure and HLA in healthy donors. Study results and caveats: The sole available immune exposure information was CMV serostatus. Both high specificity and high sensitivity reportedly marked the classifier's diagnosis of cytomegalovirus status. In a later analysis, at a false discovery rate of 0.05, under 20,000 TCR beta sequences matched HLA alleles. A likely sequencing artifact accounted for one observed cluster of highly shared sequence variants.

The primer mix had 60 Vbeta and 13 Jbeta primers. The assay was immunoSEQ multiplex PCR, and TCRdb's table has in-frame clones only and misses some. The sample lists 140,000 to 150,000 clones; more than 7.5% were seen once. The chain combines TRBV10-1 with TRBJ2-1; D might be TRBD1 (5 bases). The receptor was isolated from a man aged 50 to 60 in good health and CMV-seronegative. Sequenced sample: PBMCs. CDR3 nucleotides: TGCGCCAGCAGCTTCTCCCAGGGCAATGAGCAGTTCTTC. Translating it yields CASSFSQGNEQFF.